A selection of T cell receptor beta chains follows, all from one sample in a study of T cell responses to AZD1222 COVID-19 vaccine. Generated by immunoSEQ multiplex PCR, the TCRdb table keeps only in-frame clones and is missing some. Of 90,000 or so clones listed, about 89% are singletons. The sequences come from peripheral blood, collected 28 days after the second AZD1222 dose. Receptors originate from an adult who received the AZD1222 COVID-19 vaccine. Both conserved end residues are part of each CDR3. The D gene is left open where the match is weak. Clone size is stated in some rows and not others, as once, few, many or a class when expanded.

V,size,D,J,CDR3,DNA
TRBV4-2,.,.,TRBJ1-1,CASSQTSVNTEAFF,TGTGCCAGCAGCCAGACCTCGGTGAACACTGAAGCTTTCTTT
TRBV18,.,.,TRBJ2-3,CASSLNKGTDTQYF,TGTGCCAGCTCACTAAACAAGGGAACAGATACGCAGTATTTT
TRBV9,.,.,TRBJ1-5,CASSVEVSNQPQHF,TGTGCCAGCAGCGTAGAGGTGAGCAATCAGCCCCAGCATTTT
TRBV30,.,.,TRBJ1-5,CAWSHGRNQPQHF,TGTGCCTGGAGTCATGGGCGCAATCAGCCCCAGCATTTT
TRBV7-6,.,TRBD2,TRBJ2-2,CASSPLAGGRTGELFF,TGTGCCAGCAGCCCTTTAGCGGGGGGCCGCACCGGGGAGCTGTTTTTT
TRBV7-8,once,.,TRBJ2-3,CASSLAVREDTQYF,TGTGCCAGCAGCTTAGCGGTCCGGGAGGATACGCAGTATTTT
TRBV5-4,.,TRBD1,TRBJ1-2,CASSLITGAYYGYTF,TGTGCCAGCAGCTTAATTACAGGGGCCTACTATGGCTACACCTTC
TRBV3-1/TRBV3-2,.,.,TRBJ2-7,CASSHGQGYEQYF,TGTGCCAGCAGCCATGGCCAGGGCTACGAGCAGTACTTC
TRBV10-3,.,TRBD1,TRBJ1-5,CAISEAAGTGNQPQHF,TGTGCCATCAGTGAGGCGGCAGGGACAGGCAATCAGCCCCAGCATTTT
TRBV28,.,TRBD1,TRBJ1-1,CASSLRDRGRGKAFF,TGTGCCAGCAGTTTGCGGGACAGGGGGCGCGGAAAAGCTTTCTTT
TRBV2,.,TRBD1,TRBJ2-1,CASRKDRANEQFF,TGTGCCAGCAGGAAGGACAGGGCCAATGAGCAGTTCTTC
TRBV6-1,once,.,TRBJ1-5,CASREAGLGQPQHF,TGTGCCAGCAGAGAAGCAGGGTTGGGGCAGCCCCAGCATTTT
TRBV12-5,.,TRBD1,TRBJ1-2,CASGFHRGGEGYTF,TGTGCTAGTGGTTTTCACAGGGGAGGCGAGGGCTACACCTTC
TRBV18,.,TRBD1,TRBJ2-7,CASSPRRSLAGGSGEQYF,TGTGCCAGCTCACCACGGCGGTCGTTGGCAGGGGGCTCGGGAGAGCAGTACTTC
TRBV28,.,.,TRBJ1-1,CASSLAGFRGDMNTEAFF,TGTGCCAGCAGCCTAGCGGGGTTTCGGGGGGACATGAACACTGAAGCTTTCTTT
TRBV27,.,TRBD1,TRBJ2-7,CASSFPGRGYNEQYF,TGTGCCAGCAGCTTCCCCGGCAGGGGGTATAACGAGCAGTACTTC
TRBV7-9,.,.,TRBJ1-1,CASSLRVGNTEAFF,TGTGCCAGCAGCTTAAGAGTAGGAAACACTGAAGCTTTCTTT
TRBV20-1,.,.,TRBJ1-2,CSANRNYGYTF,TGCAGTGCTAACAGAAACTATGGCTACACCTTC
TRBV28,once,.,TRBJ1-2,CASTGNYGYTF,TGTGCCAGCACAGGGAACTATGGCTACACCTTC
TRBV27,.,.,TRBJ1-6,CASGPGIVGSSPLHF,TGTGCCAGCGGGCCCGGAATCGTGGGAAGTTCACCCCTCCACTTT
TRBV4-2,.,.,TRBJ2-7,CASSQVGWDTYYEQYF,TGTGCCAGCAGCCAAGTTGGTTGGGACACCTACTACGAGCAGTACTTC
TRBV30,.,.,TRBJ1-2,CAWSFGLKVTGYTF,TGTGCCTGGAGTTTTGGCCTAAAAGTAACTGGCTACACCTTC
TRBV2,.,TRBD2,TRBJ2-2,CASTGKAGGQYTGELFF,TGTGCCAGCACCGGAAAAGCGGGGGGGCAGTACACCGGGGAGCTGTTTTTT
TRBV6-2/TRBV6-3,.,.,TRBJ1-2,CASSGGGTQNYGYTF,TGTGCCAGCAGCGGCGGGGGGACTCAAAACTATGGCTACACCTTC
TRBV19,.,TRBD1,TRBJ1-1,CASSTSYRDRGPRAFF,TGTGCCAGTAGCACCTCTTACCGGGACAGAGGACCTCGGGCTTTCTTT
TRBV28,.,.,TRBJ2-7,CASTFTEDSTEYEQYF,TGTGCCAGCACCTTCACCGAGGACAGCACAGAGTACGAGCAGTACTTC
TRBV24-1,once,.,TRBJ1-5,CATSEAGFNQPQHF,TGTGCCACCAGTGAAGCAGGGTTTAATCAGCCCCAGCATTTT
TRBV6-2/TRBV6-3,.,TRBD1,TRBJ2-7,CASSLGGGEQYF,TGTGCCAGCAGCCTAGGGGGCGGCGAGCAGTACTTC
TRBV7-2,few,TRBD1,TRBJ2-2,CASSLKAHRGTGELFF,TGTGCCAGCAGCTTAAAAGCACACAGGGGCACCGGGGAGCTGTTTTTT
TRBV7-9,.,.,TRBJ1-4,CASSLSGEKLFF,TGTGCCAGCAGCTTATCTGGTGAAAAACTGTTTTTT
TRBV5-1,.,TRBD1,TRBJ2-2,CASKQGAGATGELFF,TGCGCCAGCAAACAGGGGGCTGGTGCCACCGGGGAGCTGTTTTTT
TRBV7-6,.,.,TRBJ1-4,CASSSPDKGELFF,TGTGCCAGCAGCTCCCCGGACAAGGGAGAACTGTTTTTT
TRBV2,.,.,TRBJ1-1,CASNREPEAFF,TGTGCCAGCAATAGGGAGCCTGAAGCTTTCTTT
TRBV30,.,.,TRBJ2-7,CAWSRHLYEQYF,TGTGCCTGGAGCAGGCACCTCTACGAGCAGTACTTC
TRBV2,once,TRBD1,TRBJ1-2,CASTETRTGLGGYTF,TGTGCCAGCACCGAGACCCGGACAGGGTTAGGTGGCTACACCTTC
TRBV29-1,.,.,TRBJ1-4,CSVEETGTTNEKLFF,TGCAGCGTTGAAGAAACAGGGACAACTAATGAAAAACTGTTTTTT
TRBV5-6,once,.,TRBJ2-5,CASSSRETQYF,TGTGCCAGCAGCTCACGAGAGACCCAGTACTTC
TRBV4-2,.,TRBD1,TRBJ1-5,CASSQSRGQGNQPQHF,TGTGCCAGCAGCCAATCCCGGGGACAGGGCAATCAGCCCCAGCATTTT
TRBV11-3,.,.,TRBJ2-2,CASSLRSGTTTGELFF,TGTGCCAGCAGCTTAAGGTCTGGGACAACCACCGGGGAGCTGTTTTTT
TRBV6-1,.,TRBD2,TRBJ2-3,CASSDWTSGGAIDTQYF,TGTGCCAGCAGTGACTGGACTAGCGGGGGGGCAATAGATACGCAGTATTTT
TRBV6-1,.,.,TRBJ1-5,CASSENRRNQPQHF,TGTGCCAGCAGTGAAAACAGGAGGAATCAGCCCCAGCATTTT